The 11 T cell receptor beta chains listed next were all sequenced from one sample in a study of T cells in Graves' hyperthyroidism and ophthalmopathy. Researchers took RNA transcripts and amplified the TCR beta CDR3 regions from them. Primed by the HTBI set, a first-round RT-PCR was run on the TCR CDR3. In TCRdb, the multiplex PCR reads were re-called with MiXCR into one record per CDR3 protein. The sample holds about 420,000 distinct CDR3 sequences; around 15% are singletons and the top ten take more than 4.5%. Specimen: blood. The source of these receptors is a woman younger than 30 with Graves' hyperthyroidism.

The table lists this clonotype with many counts. V gene TRBV5-1 combines with J gene TRBJ1-5, with D unclear. The CDR3 runs to 15 residues. Trimming shortened V by 3 bases and J by 0 bases, and 10 bases separated the two germline ends. Per germline, CDR1 SGHRS and CDR2 YFSETQ. For the CDR3, the DNA is TGCGCCAGCAGCTATGGGGAATATAGCAATCAGCCCCAGCATTTT. This sequence encodes CASSYGEYSNQPQHF.

This clonotype was recorded many times. V usage is TRBV6-2 or TRBV6-3 and J usage is TRBJ2-3; D possibly uses TRBD1 or TRBD2 (5 bases each). This CDR3 has 14 amino acids. Germline assignment: CDR1 MNHEY and CDR2 SVGEGT. V was pared by 2 bases and J by 4 bases, with 10 bases between. CDR3 bases: TGTGCCAGCAGTTACCTCGGGGCAGCAGATACGCAGTATTTT. Amino acid sequence: CASSYLGAADTQYF.

This clonotype was detected ten times or more. The chain is built from TRBV3-1 and TRBJ2-2; TRBD2 is a possible D gene (6 bases). The CDR3 loop spans 15 amino acids. V was pared by 2 bases and J by 7 bases, with 14 bases between. Germline CDR1 reads LGHDT; CDR2 reads YNNKEL (reference sequence). As DNA, the CDR3 is TGTGCCAGCAGCCAAAGGGGTCGAGCGGGCGGGGAGCTGTTTTTT. Protein sequence: CASSQRGRAGGELFF.

The chain is built from TRBV18 and TRBJ2-2; D gene uncertain. CDR1 and CDR2 from the germline V gene are KGHSH and LQKENI. CDR3 size: 12 residues. V lost 3 bases and J 5 bases, leaving 4 bases between the germline ends. CDR3 residues: CASSPETGELFF. In DNA, the CDR3 is TGTGCCAGCTCACCGGAGACCGGGGAGCTGTTTTTT.

This clonotype was observed many times. The genes are TRBV27 and TRBJ1-5; a possible D gene is TRBD1 (5 bases). Looked up from germline, CDR1 is MNHEY and CDR2 is SMNVEV (reference sequence). V lost 5 bases to trimming and J lost 1 base, with 21 bases between them. The CDR3 contains 18 residues. The CDR3 is CASSPNAPGLVSNQPQHF. The CDR3 nucleotides read TGTGCCAGCAGTCCCAACGCTCCGGGACTCGTAAGCAATCAGCCCCAGCATTTT.

This clonotype has a handful of counts. A much more abundant neighbour one base away suggests this may be a read error. The chain recombines TRBV28 with TRBJ2-7, with 8 bases matching TRBD2. There are 13 residues in the CDR3. Germline V gene sequence: CDR1 MDHEN, CDR2 SYDVKM. CDR3 loop: CVSSLAGTSEQYF. CDR3 sequence (DNA): TGTGTCAGCAGTTTAGCAGGGACTAGCGAGCAGTACTTC. Supplemented by reference TRBV28 and TRBJ2-7, the full variable domain reads DVKVTQSSRYLVKRTGEKVFLECVQDMDHENMFWYRQDPGLGLRLIYFSYDVKMKEKGDIPEGYSVSREKKERFSLILESASTNQTSMYLCVSSLAGTSEQYFGPGTRLTVT.

This clonotype showed up just a few times. The V gene is TRBV6-1, the J gene TRBJ1-6, with a tentative D call TRBD1 (5 bases). The V end was cut by 6 bases, the J end by 11 bases, with 20 bases between. Germline CDR1 and CDR2: MNHNS and SASEGT. This CDR3 contains 15 residues. In DNA form, the CDR3 reads TGTGCCAGCAGCTCGGCCGGGACCGGCGAGGCACCCCTCCACTTT. Translating it yields CASSSAGTGEAPLHF.

This clonotype was observed a handful of times. This chain uses TRBV6-1 with TRBJ2-7; TRBD2 matches at 13 bases. Germline V gene lookup returns CDR1 MNHNS and CDR2 SASEGT. V gave up 5 bases and J gave up 5 bases; unmatched junction bases: 6. CDR3 length: 15 residues. The CDR3 DNA sequence: TGTGCCAGCAGTCCACTAGCGGGAGGGCCCCACGAGCAGTACTTC. Protein sequence: CASSPLAGGPHEQYF.

The V gene is TRBV11-2, the J gene TRBJ2-5; the match to TRBD2 covers 10 bases. Germline V gene lookup returns CDR1 SGHAT and CDR2 FQNNGV. Trimming at V came to 4 bases and at J to 4 bases, leaving 9 bases not matched to a gene. CDR3 length: 16 residues. CDR3 bases: TGTGCCAGCAGCTCCCCCTTAGTAGCGGGAGGAGAGACCCAGTACTTC. It specifies CASSSPLVAGGETQYF.

V and J are TRBV5-1 and TRBJ2-1, with D possibly TRBD2 on 6 matching bases. The CDR3 sequence is 13 residues long. V gave up 3 bases and J gave up 7 bases, with 11 bases separating them. CDR1 and CDR2 from the germline V gene are SGHRS and YFSETQ. The CDR3 coding sequence is TGCGCCAGCAGCTCCTTGGAGGGGAATGAGCAGTTCTTC. Amino acid sequence: CASSSLEGNEQFF.

This clonotype was seen ten or more times. V is TRBV6-5 and J is TRBJ2-5, with 7 bases lining up with TRBD1. With 0 bases clipped from V and 0 bases from J, the junction kept 1 base outside the gene matches. CDR3 size: 15 residues. Germline lookup yields CDR1 MNHEY and CDR2 SVGAGI. The CDR3 bases are TGTGCCAGCAGTTACTCGACAGGGAACCAAGAGACCCAGTACTTC. Residues: CASSYSTGNQETQYF.